This passage covers 3 T cell receptor beta chains from one sample sequenced in a study of blood T cell repertoires in COVID-19. Some clones are missing from TCRdb's copy, which holds only in-frame ones; the method was immunoSEQ multiplex PCR. This sample has about 250,000 clones, with about 90% found just once. Specimen: peripheral blood. The receptors originated from a man between 18 and 35 years old with active or convalescent COVID-19.

The V call is TRBV4-2, the J call TRBJ2-7; 11 bases map to TRBD2. The length of the CDR3 is 16 residues. CDR1 and CDR2 (germline): LGHNA, YNFKEQ. J lost 7 bases, V lost 3 bases, and 11 bases had no gene match. This CDR3 is CASSQWGTSGRGEQYF. The CDR3, as DNA: TGTGCCAGCAGCCAGTGGGGGACTAGCGGTCGGGGAGAGCAGTACTTC.

This chain joins TRBV29-1 and TRBJ2-7; possibly TRBD2 for D (6 bases). Trimming shortened V by 6 bases and J by 5 bases, and 14 bases separated the two germline ends. The CDR3 totals 12 residues. CDR1 and CDR2 from the germline V gene are SQVTM and ANQGSEA. CDR3 bases: TGCAGCGTGGGACTTTCTATCGACGAGCAGTACTTC. It codes for CSVGLSIDEQYF.

About this clone: Other DNA sequences in the sample encode the same CDR3. V usage is TRBV20-1 and J usage is TRBJ1-2; no clear D gene. Germline-derived CDR1 and CDR2 are DFQATT and SNEGSKA (reference sequence). This CDR3 is 12 amino acids long. Trimming took 3 bases from V and 0 from J, leaving 5 bases between them. CDR3 DNA sequence: TGCAGTGCTAGTGGCGCTAACTATGGCTACACCTTC. Translation: CSASGANYGYTF.